One and the same sample provided the 9 T cell receptor beta chains below, sequenced in a study of T cell responses to AZD1222 COVID-19 vaccine (dated by TCRdb to about 2021). The time point label, as the study defines it: baseline before first vaccination. Explained via the paper, the treatment or condition label denotes: meningococcal conjugate vaccine given as trial control. The receptor library was made with the immunoSEQ multiplex PCR assay. The table comes from immuneACCESS by way of TCRdb, which keeps in-frame sequences with V and J called. Part of the clones is missing from these tables; in studies checked, under half for an unresolved V gene and the rest for unknown reasons. Present in this sample are 80,000 to 90,000 clones, roughly 88% of which were seen just once. The ten largest clones take up roughly 4.8% of the sample. Material: peripheral blood, obtained on day 0 of MenACWY control vaccination. The origin of the receptors is an adult in good health.

The genes are TRBV18 and TRBJ2-7; 8 nucleotides line up with TRBD2. The V and J ends lost 3 bases and 6 bases, in that order; junction bases with no gene match: 7. The CDR3 runs 14 residues. CDR1 and CDR2 (germline): KGHSH, LQKENI. CDR3 in DNA: TGTGCCAGCTCACCGGGGGCGGGAGGTTCCGAGCAGTACTTC. Translated: CASSPGAGGSEQYF.

The rearrangement joins TRBV9 to TRBJ2-3; 8 nucleotides line up with TRBD1. The CDR3 totals 13 residues. Germline V gene lookup returns CDR1 SGDLS and CDR2 YYNGEE. CDR3 in amino acids: CGEGTGYTDTQYF. The CDR3 nucleotides are TGTGGAGAGGGGACAGGCTACACAGATACGCAGTATTTT.

About this clone: The same CDR3 is also encoded by other DNA sequences in this sample. This sequence joins TRBV3-1 (or the pseudogene TRBV3-2) and TRBJ2-3, with D perhaps TRBD1 (5 bases). CDR1 and CDR2 from the germline V gene are LGHDT and YNNKEL (reference sequence). Trimming left V 1 base short and J 6 bases short, with 14 bases between. CDR3 length: 15 amino acids. CDR3 amino acids: CASSQGGQGTDTQYF. The CDR3 coding sequence is TGTGCCAGCAGCCAAGGGGGCCAGGGTACCGATACGCAGTATTTT.

The chain is built from TRBV5-4 and TRBJ2-1; D is uncertain. Germline lookup yields CDR1 SGHNT and CDR2 YYREEE (reference sequence). V was trimmed by 2 bases and J by 7 bases, leaving 13 bases between them. CDR3 length equals 14 residues. The DNA of the CDR3 is TGTGCCAGCAGCTTCTCGCTAGACGGGAATGAGCAGTTCTTC. This translates into CASSFSLDGNEQFF.

The V call is TRBV4-2, the J call TRBJ1-4; 8 bases are shared with TRBD1. The CDR3 loop spans 16 amino acids. The V segment lost 1 base and the J segment 7 bases; nucleotides outside the gene matches: 8. Germline loops: CDR1 LGHNA, CDR2 YNFKEQ. Here the CDR3 reads CASSQAAQQGGEKLFF. CDR3 in DNA: TGTGCCAGCAGCCAAGCGGCCCAACAGGGGGGTGAAAAACTGTTTTTT.

The V call is TRBV15, the J call TRBJ2-7, with 13 bases lining up with TRBD2. Unmatched junction bases numbered 9, after V lost 5 bases and J lost 5 bases. In germline, CDR1 is LNHNV, CDR2 YYDKDF (reference sequence). The CDR3 is made up of 16 amino acids. The CDR3 nucleotides read TGTGCCACCAGCTCATCTCGGACTAGCGGGAGTCACGAGCAGTACTTC. Translating gives CATSSSRTSGSHEQYF.

The chain uses TRBV3-1 (or the pseudogene TRBV3-2) and TRBJ2-5; weak D call: TRBD1 (6 bases). The CDR3 covers 14 residues. V was clipped by 2 bases and J by 2 bases, with 9 bases between them. Germline V gene lookup returns CDR1 LGHDT and CDR2 YNNKEL (reference sequence). CDR3 sequence: CASSQRGGQETQYF. CDR3 in DNA: TGTGCCAGCAGCCAAAGAGGGGGACAAGAGACCCAGTACTTC.

V usage is TRBV13 and J usage is TRBJ1-2; TRBD1 agrees at 11 bases. This CDR3 spans 11 amino acids. CDR1 is PRHDT and CDR2 is FYEKMQ in the germline V gene (reference sequence). J lost 13 bases, V lost 5 bases, and 3 bases had no gene match. The CDR3 protein is CASSPGTGGTF. The CDR3 region has the DNA TGTGCCAGCAGCCCAGGGACAGGGGGCACCTTC. Combining the CDR3 with reference TRBV13 and TRBJ1-2 gives the whole variable domain AAGVIQSPRHLIKEKRETATLKCYPIPRHDTVYWYQQGPGQDPQFLISFYEKMQSDKGSIPDRFSAQQFSDYHSELNMSSLELGDSALYFCASSPGTGGTFGSGTRLTVV.

The chain is built from TRBV28 and TRBJ1-6; tentative D call: TRBD1 (5 bases). Trimming removed 7 bases at V and 0 bases at J, with 22 bases between. Germline CDR1 and CDR2: MDHEN and SYDVKM. The CDR3 has 19 residues. The CDR3, as DNA: TGTGCCAGCACACACTTCGGGACCGTTCTGAGCTCCTATAATTCACCCCTCCACTTT. Its protein product is CASTHFGTVLSSYNSPLHF.